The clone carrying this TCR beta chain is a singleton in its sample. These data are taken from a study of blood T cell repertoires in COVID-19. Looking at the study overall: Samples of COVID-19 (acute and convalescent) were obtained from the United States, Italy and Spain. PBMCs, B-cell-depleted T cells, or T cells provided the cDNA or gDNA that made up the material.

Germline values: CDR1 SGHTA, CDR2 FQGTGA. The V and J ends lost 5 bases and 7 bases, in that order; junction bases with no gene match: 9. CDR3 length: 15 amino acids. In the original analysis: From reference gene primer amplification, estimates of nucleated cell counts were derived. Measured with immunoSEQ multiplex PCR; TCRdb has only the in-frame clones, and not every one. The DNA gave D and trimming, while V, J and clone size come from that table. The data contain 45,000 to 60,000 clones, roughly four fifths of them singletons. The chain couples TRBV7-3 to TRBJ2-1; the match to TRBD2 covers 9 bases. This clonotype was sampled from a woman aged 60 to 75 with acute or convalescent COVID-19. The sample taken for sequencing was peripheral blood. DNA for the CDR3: TGTGCCAGCAGCCCAGGGACTAGCTCCGGGAATGAGCAGTTCTTC. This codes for CASSPGTSSGNEQFF. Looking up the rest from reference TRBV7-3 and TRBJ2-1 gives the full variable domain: GAGVSQTPSNKVTEKGKYVELRCDPISGHTALYWYRQSLGQGPEFLIYFQGTGAADDSGLPNDRFFAVRPEGSVSTLKIQRTERGDSAVYLCASSPGTSSGNEQFFGPGTRLTVL.